These 21 T cell receptor beta chains originate from one sample sequenced in a study of identical twins (dated by TCRdb to 2016 to 2017). Library preparation was by 5' RACE. TCRdb names Illumina HiSeq 2000 as the instrument used. TCRdb cleaned the public reads at Q25 with fastp, built clones with MiXCR and kept in-frame beta chains. Each CDR3 protein gets just one entry, which takes the most common genes and DNA from the rows behind it. The sample contains roughly 720,000 distinct CDR3 sequences, roughly 18% of them found a single time. Less than 15% of the sample belongs to the ten largest clones. The sample also formed part of further work on T cells expressing NK-cell markers.

The specimen was PBMCs. These receptor sequences come from a woman younger than 35 in good health.

This clonotype was found a few times. This chain uses TRBV12-3 or TRBV12-4 with TRBJ2-7; 8 bases are a match to TRBD1. The CDR3 sequence is 13 residues long. V was pared by 7 bases and J by 4 bases, with 6 bases of the junction left unmatched. DNA for the CDR3: TGTGCCAGCACCCAGACAGGGGAGTACGAGCAGTACTTC. Its translation is CASTQTGEYEQYF.

This CDR3 reads CASSPEWANTQYF. The DNA for the CDR3 is TGTGCCAGCTCACCGGAGTGGGCAAATACGCAGTATTTT. This rearrangement joins TRBV18 to TRBJ2-3; D unclear. Per germline, CDR1 KGHSH and CDR2 LQKENI. Between the trimmed V and J ends, which lost 3 bases and 7 bases, there was a span of 11 bases. The CDR3 has 13 amino acids.

V gene TRBV27 combines with J gene TRBJ2-1, with 7 bases lining up with TRBD2. Germline lookup yields CDR1 MNHEY and CDR2 SMNVEV (reference sequence). The ends lost 5 bases at V and 5 bases at J; junction bases unmatched: 9. The CDR3 has 15 residues. CDR3 sequence (DNA): TGTGCCAGCAGTCCGAGGCGGGGGAGCAACAATGAGCAGTTCTTC. This sequence encodes CASSPRRGSNNEQFF.

This clonotype was counted between two and nine times. The chain combines TRBV27 with TRBJ2-3; the match to TRBD1 covers 10 bases. J gave up 5 bases and V 0 bases, and 5 bases lay outside the gene matches. The CDR3 consists of 16 residues. Germline lookup yields CDR1 MNHEY and CDR2 SMNVEV (reference sequence). The CDR3 region is CASSLSVGQGIDTQYF. The CDR3, as DNA: TGTGCCAGCAGTTTATCGGTGGGACAGGGGATAGATACGCAGTATTTT.

This clonotype was counted a few times. This may arise from a read error, as a much more abundant clone is one base away. This chain joins TRBV6-2 or TRBV6-3 and TRBJ2-1; D is unclear. The CDR3 length is 11 residues. Trimming stripped 1 base from V and 8 bases from J, with 3 bases between. The germline CDR1 and CDR2 sequences are MNHEY and SVGEGT. The chain's CDR3 is CASSYWDEQFF. The CDR3 DNA sequence: TGTGCCAGCAGTTACTGGGATGAGCAGTTCTTC.

The sample holds a few counts of this clonotype. J is TRBJ2-3 and V is TRBV5-5; a weak D match, TRBD2 (5 bases). V dropped 5 bases and J dropped 0 bases, with 16 bases sitting between them. This CDR3 contains 16 residues. The germline gives CDR1 SGHKS, CDR2 YYEKEE (reference sequence). The CDR3 region is CASRSGTLSSTDTQYF. CDR3 bases: TGTGCCAGCAGGTCGGGAACGCTGTCTAGCACAGATACGCAGTATTTT.

The rearrangement uses TRBV7-2 and TRBJ1-1; no definite D call. Per the germline V gene, CDR1 is SGHTA and CDR2 is FQGNSA. Between the trimmed V and J ends, which lost 8 bases and 10 bases, there was a span of 17 bases. The CDR3 totals 12 residues. CDR3 in amino acids: CASGTVGRPAFF. The CDR3 DNA reads as TGTGCCAGCGGAACCGTGGGCAGACCAGCTTTCTTT.

This clonotype was seen at least ten times. The rearrangement joins TRBV7-2 to TRBJ2-1, with D hard to call. CDR3 length equals 13 residues. Trimming removed 5 bases from V and 6 bases from J, with 11 bases in between. In germline, CDR1 is SGHTA, CDR2 FQGNSA. The CDR3 is CASSPRWGNEQFF. The CDR3 DNA follows: TGTGCCAGCAGCCCTAGATGGGGCAATGAGCAGTTCTTC.

The table lists this clonotype with many counts. The chain uses TRBV7-2 and TRBJ1-3; no reliable D call. The CDR3 loop spans 14 amino acids. Trimming pared 1 base from V and 3 bases from J, leaving 7 bases between. CDR1 is SGHTA and CDR2 is FQGNSA in the germline V gene. The CDR3 reads CASSLGAVGNTIYF. As DNA, the CDR3 is TGTGCCAGCAGCTTAGGGGCTGTTGGAAACACCATATATTTT.

This clonotype occurred a few times. This CDR3 reads CASSITSGSDEQFF. For the CDR3, the DNA is TGTGCCAGTAGTATAACTAGCGGGAGTGATGAGCAGTTCTTC. The chain is built from TRBV19 and TRBJ2-1, with 11 bases fitting TRBD2. CDR3 length equals 14 residues. Germline CDR1 reads LNHDA; CDR2 reads SQIVND (reference sequence). V lost 2 bases, J lost 8 bases, and 2 bases stayed unmatched.

The genes are TRBV5-1 and TRBJ2-5; 10 positions match TRBD2. This CDR3 is built from 16 residues. Trimming at V came to 0 bases and at J to 2 bases, leaving 4 bases not matched to a gene. CDR1 is SGHRS, CDR2 YFSETQ, per germline. CDR3 residues: CASSLEGTSVQETQYF. The CDR3 DNA follows: TGCGCCAGCAGCTTGGAAGGGACTAGCGTTCAAGAGACCCAGTACTTC.

The chain joins TRBV30 to TRBJ1-3; TRBD1 is a possible D gene (5 bases). V dropped 4 bases and J dropped 2 bases, with 12 bases sitting between them. In germline, CDR1 is GTSNPN, CDR2 SVGIG (reference sequence). The CDR3 has 14 residues. The CDR3 DNA follows: TGTGCCTGGATGGGTTGGGGGACTGGAAACACCATATATTTT. Translated: CAWMGWGTGNTIYF.

The chain uses TRBV6-1 and TRBJ2-1; 10 bases match TRBD2. V was pared by 6 bases and J by 6 bases, with 17 bases of the junction left unmatched. CDR1 MNHNS and CDR2 SASEGT come from the germline V gene. CDR3 length equals 18 residues. CDR3 nucleotides: TGTGCCAGCAGCCGCTACACTGATCTAGCGGGGGTAACCAATGAGCAGTTCTTC. Translation: CASSRYTDLAGVTNEQFF.

The chain employs TRBV6-1 and TRBJ1-2; 9 nucleotides align to TRBD1. The CDR3 is 14 residues long. CDR1 and CDR2 (germline): MNHNS, SASEGT. V gave up 8 bases and J gave up 6 bases; unmatched junction bases: 10. This CDR3 reads CASLSGQGSHGYTF. As DNA, the CDR3 is TGTGCCAGCCTTTCGGGACAGGGATCTCATGGCTACACCTTC.

This clonotype has only a few counts. The chain combines TRBV12-3 or TRBV12-4 with TRBJ1-2; D unclear. The CDR3 contains 15 residues. Between the trimmed V and J ends, which lost 2 bases and 0 bases, there was a span of 10 bases. The CDR3 is CASSLKGIPNYGYTF. As DNA, the CDR3 is TGTGCCAGCAGTTTAAAGGGAATACCTAACTATGGCTACACCTTC.

V and J are TRBV20-1 and TRBJ1-2; 8 bases align to TRBD1. The trim removed 0 bases at V and 8 bases at J, leaving 11 bases unmatched. Per germline, CDR1 DFQATT and CDR2 SNEGSKA (reference sequence). The CDR3 is made up of 15 amino acids. The CDR3: CSARDHLRGLEGYTF. In nucleotides, the CDR3 is TGCAGTGCTAGAGATCATCTCAGGGGGCTGGAAGGCTACACCTTC.

This sequence joins TRBV12-3 or TRBV12-4 and TRBJ1-2; 7 bases map to TRBD1. The V and J ends lost 5 bases and 6 bases, in that order; junction bases with no gene match: 9. This CDR3 is built from 14 residues. The chain's CDR3 is CASSLEGAGDGYTF. The CDR3 nucleotides are TGTGCCAGCAGTCTCGAGGGGGCGGGGGATGGCTACACCTTC.

The chain recombines TRBV20-1 with TRBJ2-7; 8 bases map to TRBD2. J lost 0 bases, V lost 3 bases, and 13 bases had no gene match. The CDR3 contains 17 residues. Germline V gives CDR1 DFQATT, CDR2 SNEGSKA (reference sequence). The CDR3 sequence is CSASELAGRPLSYEQYF. The CDR3 DNA reads as TGCAGTGCTAGCGAGTTAGCGGGAAGGCCCCTCTCCTACGAGCAGTACTTC.

J is TRBJ2-5 and V is TRBV10-1; 9 bases map to TRBD1. Looked up from germline, CDR1 is WNHNN and CDR2 is SYGVQD (reference sequence). With 4 bases clipped from V and 7 bases from J, the junction kept 13 bases outside the gene matches. The CDR3 has 16 amino acids. CDR3 in DNA: TGCGCCAGCAGTGGTACCTACGGGACAGGGTCGGGGACCCAGTACTTC. It codes for CASSGTYGTGSGTQYF.

This clonotype was counted a few times. V is TRBV6-1 and J is TRBJ1-2; TRBD1 matches 8 bases. The ends lost 7 bases at V and 4 bases at J; junction bases unmatched: 14. The length of the CDR3 is 16 residues. The germline CDR1 and CDR2 sequences are MNHNS and SASEGT. For the CDR3, the DNA is TGTGCCAGCAACCCCACAGACAGGGGAAGGGTCTATGGCTACACCTTC. Its translation is CASNPTDRGRVYGYTF.

This clonotype was picked up many times. The V call is TRBV6-2 or TRBV6-3, the J call TRBJ2-1, with a tentative D call TRBD1 (5 bases). This CDR3 is built from 16 residues. Germline-derived CDR1 and CDR2 are MNHEY and SVGEGT. V dropped 10 bases and J dropped 7 bases, with 26 bases sitting between them. As DNA, the CDR3 is TGTGCCACTACCTATTGGTTACAGGTAAACTGGAATGAGCAGTTCTTC. Encoded protein: CATTYWLQVNWNEQFF.